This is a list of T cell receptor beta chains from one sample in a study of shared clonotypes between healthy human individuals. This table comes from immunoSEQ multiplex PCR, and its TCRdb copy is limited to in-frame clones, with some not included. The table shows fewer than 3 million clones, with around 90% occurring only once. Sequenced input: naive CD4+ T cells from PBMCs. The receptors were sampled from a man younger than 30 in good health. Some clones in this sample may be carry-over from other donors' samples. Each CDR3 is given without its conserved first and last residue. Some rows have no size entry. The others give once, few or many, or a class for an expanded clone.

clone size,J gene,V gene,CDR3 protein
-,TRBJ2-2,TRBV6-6,ASSSRGGELF
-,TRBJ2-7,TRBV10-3,AISESVWARYEQY
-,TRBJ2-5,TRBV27,ASSFGVGETQY
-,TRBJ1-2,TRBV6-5,ASSYGVTRGYT
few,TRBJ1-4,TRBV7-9,ASSSNEGEKLF
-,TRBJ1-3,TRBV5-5,ASSLHLGQNGNTIY
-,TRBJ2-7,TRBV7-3,ASSPQRQGPYEQY
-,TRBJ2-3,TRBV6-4,ASSDLPGADTQY
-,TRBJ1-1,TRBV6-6,ASSYSGQDTEAF
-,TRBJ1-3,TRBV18,ASSPTGTGPGNTIY
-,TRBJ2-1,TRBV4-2,ASSQETRSSVINEQF
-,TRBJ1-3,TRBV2,ASSAGRDNTIY
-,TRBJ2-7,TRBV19,ASRYRAMVGEQY
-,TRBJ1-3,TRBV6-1,ASSENPNGGSGNTIY
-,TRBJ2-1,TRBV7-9,ASSATDTNWDEQF
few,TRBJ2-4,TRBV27,ASSPIFGTGTVWEY
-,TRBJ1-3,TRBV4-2,ASSQEGRGNTIY
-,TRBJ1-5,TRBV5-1,ASSLDGNNQPQH
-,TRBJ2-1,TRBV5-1,ASSFSSNSYNEQF
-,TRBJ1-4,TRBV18,ASSLSRDEKLL
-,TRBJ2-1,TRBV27,ASSKRLAGDWTYNEQF
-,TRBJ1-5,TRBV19,ASLPRYTGGGQPQH
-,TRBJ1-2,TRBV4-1,ASSKEWDRGDRNYGYT
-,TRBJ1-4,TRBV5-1,ASSFMPDRQNEKLF
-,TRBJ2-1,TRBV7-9,ASSLGSSGSNEQF
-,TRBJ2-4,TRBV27,ASSSGTGGGSAKNIQY
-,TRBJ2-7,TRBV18,ASSLNLAGGAYEQY
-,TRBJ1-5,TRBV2,ASGGQGGNQPQH
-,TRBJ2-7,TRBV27,ASSSKTGSSYEQY
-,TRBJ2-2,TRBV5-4,ASSPREKNTGELF
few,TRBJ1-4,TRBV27,ASSGDRRKLF
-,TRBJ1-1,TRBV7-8,ASSLRGLIEAF
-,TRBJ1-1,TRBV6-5,ASIIVAHLGAEAF
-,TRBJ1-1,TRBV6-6,ASCPRVAVGTEAF
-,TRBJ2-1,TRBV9,ASSVARAHYNEQF
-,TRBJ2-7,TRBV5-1,ASSRGRAGTYEQY
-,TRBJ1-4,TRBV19,ASGSVAGTNEKLF
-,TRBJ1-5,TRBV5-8,ASSLLGVLNQPQH
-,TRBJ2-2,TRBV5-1,ASRPPQGVVTGELF
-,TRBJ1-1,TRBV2,ASRPTLFTEAF
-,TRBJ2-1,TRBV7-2,ASSLVSSVNEQF
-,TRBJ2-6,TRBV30,AWDSQGYFSSGANVLT
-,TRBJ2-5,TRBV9,ASSVGTSGSETQY
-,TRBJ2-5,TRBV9,ASSVGTSGPQETQY
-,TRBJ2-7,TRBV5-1,ASSLDRTSGSSAY